The rows below give T cell receptor beta chains drawn from one sample of a study of blood T cell repertoires in COVID-19. Clones were sequenced by immunoSEQ multiplex PCR, and TCRdb holds only the in-frame ones, with some missing. The sample holds 90,000 to 110,000 clones, 65% to 90% seen once. The sample taken for sequencing was peripheral blood. Receptors originate from a woman at least 80 years old with active or convalescent COVID-19. CDR3s include the opening cysteine and the closing phenylalanine or tryptophan. A D gene is named only where the DNA matches it firmly. Where a row states a size, it is once, few, many or the class of an expanded clone; other rows omit it.

j_call clone_size d_call v_call cdr3_aa cdr3_nt
TRBJ2-3 . . TRBV7-9 CASSLNRDTVQYF TGTGCCAGCAGCTTAAACCGGGACACTGTGCAGTATTTT
TRBJ2-5 . TRBD2 TRBV6-5 CASSYSGLAEQETQYF TGTGCCAGCAGTTACTCGGGACTAGCGGAACAAGAGACCCAGTACTTC
TRBJ2-7 . . TRBV10-1 CASSEGLQGSYEQYF TGCGCCAGCAGTGAGGGGCTGCAGGGATCCTACGAGCAGTACTTC
TRBJ2-7 . TRBD1 TRBV6-6 CASSGGQGADYEQYF TGTGCCAGCAGTGGGGGACAGGGCGCAGACTACGAGCAGTACTTC
TRBJ1-2 few . TRBV28 CASKRRGGSGYTF TGTGCCAGCAAACGGCGGGGGGGTTCTGGCTACACCTTC
TRBJ2-1 . TRBD2 TRBV5-1 CASSLATSGNYNEQFF TGCGCCAGCAGCTTGGCGACTAGCGGGAACTACAATGAGCAGTTCTTC
TRBJ2-1 . . TRBV4-1 CASSHATVREQFF TGCGCCAGCAGCCACGCGACAGTACGAGAGCAGTTCTTC
TRBJ2-7 . . TRBV19 CASSIVGQGTYEQYF TGTGCCAGTAGTATAGTCGGGCAGGGGACCTACGAGCAGTACTTC
TRBJ2-7 . TRBD1 TRBV28 CASTNRDRVVEQYF TGTGCCAGCACCAACCGGGACAGGGTGGTCGAGCAGTACTTC
TRBJ2-7 few TRBD2 TRBV19 CASSPRTSASYEQYF TGTGCCAGTAGCCCAAGGACTAGCGCTTCCTACGAGCAGTACTTC
TRBJ1-2 . . TRBV28 CASRQGFSGYTF TGTGCCAGCAGACAGGGTTTTAGTGGCTACACCTTC
TRBJ2-3 . TRBD2 TRBV11-2 CASSLAGGWPDTQYF TGTGCCAGCAGCTTAGCGGGAGGGTGGCCAGATACGCAGTATTTT
TRBJ1-2 . TRBD1 TRBV11-2 CASSSWTGTNYGYTF TGTGCCAGCAGCTCTTGGACAGGGACGAACTATGGCTACACCTTC
TRBJ2-7 once . TRBV27 CASSLADRRSYEQYF TGTGCCAGCAGTTTAGCGGATAGGCGGAGTTACGAGCAGTACTTC
TRBJ2-2 . . TRBV7-8 CASSLVGANTGELFF TGTGCCAGCAGCTTAGTCGGGGCGAACACCGGGGAGCTGTTTTTT
TRBJ1-2 few TRBD1 TRBV6-5 CASSPGQAYGYTF TGTGCCAGCAGCCCCGGACAGGCCTATGGCTACACCTTC
TRBJ1-5 . TRBD1 TRBV6-4 CASSAGGGNQPQHF TGTGCCAGCAGTGCAGGGGGTGGCAATCAGCCCCAGCATTTT
TRBJ2-3 . TRBD2 TRBV5-6 CASSLGLAGGLGTDTQYF TGTGCCAGCAGCTTAGGACTAGCGGGAGGGCTGGGCACAGATACGCAGTATTTT
TRBJ2-7 . TRBD1 TRBV27 CASSSLGQGLSEQYF TGTGCCAGCAGTTCCCTTGGACAGGGCTTGAGCGAGCAGTACTTC
TRBJ1-2 . . TRBV28 CASSQSRVEGYGYTF TGTGCCAGCAGTCAAAGCAGGGTGGAGGGCTATGGCTACACCTTC
TRBJ2-3 once TRBD2 TRBV29-1 CSVEGTSGGGTDTQYF TGCAGCGTTGAGGGGACTAGCGGGGGGGGCACAGATACGCAGTATTTT
TRBJ1-4 . TRBD1 TRBV5-8 CASSSGQVDEKLFF TGTGCCAGCAGCTCGGGACAGGTCGATGAAAAACTGTTTTTT
TRBJ2-7 . TRBD1 TRBV18 CASSLLDRVVGEQYF TGTGCCAGCTCACTCCTGGACAGGGTGGTAGGCGAGCAGTACTTC
TRBJ2-1 . TRBD2 TRBV10-2 CASSEGSGGYNEQFF TGCGCCAGCAGTGAGGGTAGCGGGGGATACAATGAGCAGTTCTTC
TRBJ2-1 . . TRBV29-1 CSVVVGAVVRLNEQFF TGCAGCGTTGTGGTGGGGGCGGTTGTTCGGCTCAATGAGCAGTTCTTC
TRBJ2-2 . TRBD2 TRBV6-2/TRBV6-3 CASSVTTSGTPGELFF TGTGCCAGCAGTGTTACGACTAGCGGGACCCCCGGGGAGCTGTTTTTT
TRBJ2-7 . . TRBV2 CASRQGQTYEQYF TGTGCCAGCAGACAGGGCCAGACCTACGAGCAGTACTTC
TRBJ2-7 few . TRBV25-1 CASSEYHTYEQYF TGTGCCAGCAGTGAATATCACACCTACGAGCAGTACTTC
TRBJ2-1 . TRBD2 TRBV5-1 CASSLDRLASYNEQFF TGCGCCAGCAGCTTGGATCGACTAGCGTCCTACAATGAGCAGTTCTTC
TRBJ1-1 . . TRBV19 CASRERRTNTEAFF TGTGCCAGTCGAGAGAGACGGACAAACACTGAAGCTTTCTTT
TRBJ2-7 . . TRBV18 CASSPPTGWAYEQYF TGTGCCAGCTCACCACCGACAGGATGGGCCTACGAGCAGTACTTC
TRBJ2-7 . TRBD2 TRBV11-2 CATQTLRGGDEQYF TGTGCCACCCAAACCCTAAGGGGAGGGGACGAGCAGTACTTC
TRBJ1-3 once TRBD1 TRBV5-1 CASSLTGTGIVNTIYF TGCGCCAGCAGCTTGACCGGGACAGGGATAGTAAACACCATATATTTT
TRBJ2-7 . . TRBV19 CASSQRKTALGAYEQYF TGTGCCAGTAGCCAAAGAAAAACAGCCTTGGGAGCCTACGAGCAGTACTTC